This T cell receptor beta chain was captured in a study of immune evolution from preneoplasia to lung adenocarcinoma. Study-wide results and limits: Top clone share appeared to fall from AAH through AIS, MIA, adenocarcinoma. Normal lung had highest clonality; later lesions appeared denser, more diverse. KRAS-mutant nodules had the highest T cell clonality.

Two lung cancer pathologists independently confirmed each histologic diagnosis. The ends were cut back, 4 bases at V and 7 bases at J, with 13 bases in the middle. CDR1 and CDR2 from the germline V gene are WNHNN and SYGVQD (reference sequence). This CDR3 is built from 14 residues. Profiled with immunoSEQ multiplex PCR; TCRdb holds only in-frame clones, not every one. The sample has 14,000 or so clones; about 85% are singletons. As concerns this clone: Its cognate antigen is unknown.

Sequencing input: FFPE lung adenocarcinoma in situ tissue. V usage is TRBV10-1 and J usage is TRBJ2-2, with D unresolved. This sequence originates from an older donor with lung adenocarcinoma. The CDR3 nucleotides are TGCGCCAGCAGTGGTTCCCCCGACGGCGGGGAGCTGTTTTTT. It specifies CASSGSPDGGELFF.